The clone carrying this TCR beta chain has a handful of counts. Antigen specificity is unknown. Time point in this sample: 2015-2016 season, pre-vaccination. Trimming pared 2 bases from V and 5 bases from J, leaving 7 bases between. This CDR3 region has 13 residues. Germline values: CDR1 MDHEN, CDR2 SYDVKM. The data were produced by immunoSEQ multiplex PCR, yet TCRdb's version contains in-frame clones alone and is incomplete. The sample contains approximately 12,000 clones, 60% to 80% of which appear only once. This sample is part of a study of follicular helper T cells after annual influenza vaccination. Study results and limitations: ICOS+CD38+ cTfh clonality tracked population frequency, and its change tracked circulating plasmablast change.

The chain joins TRBV28 to TRBJ2-1; no reliable D call. This TCR came from an adult who received the influenza vaccine. The sequenced sample was CXCR5+ CD38- circulating T follicular helper cells from blood, obtained on the day of influenza vaccination. Regarding subset: circulating Tfh, non-naive CD4+CXCR5+PD-1+ (ICOS+CD38+ or ICOS-CD38-). The CDR3 coding sequence is TGTGCCAGCAGTTTAATCGAGAACAATGAGCAGTTCTTC. Its translation is CASSLIENNEQFF. The whole variable domain, remainder taken from reference TRBV28 and TRBJ2-1, is DVKVTQSSRYLVKRTGEKVFLECVQDMDHENMFWYRQDPGLGLRLIYFSYDVKMKEKGDIPEGYSVSREKKERFSLILESASTNQTSMYLCASSLIENNEQFFGPGTRLTVL.